Shown below are 32 T cell receptor beta chains from a single sample sequenced in a study of T-cell memory formation after mild COVID-19. TCRdb used MiXCR to reprocess the 5' RACE reads, holding one entry per CDR3 protein. The data show hundreds of thousands of distinct CDR3 sequences, 15% to 20% seen once. Sequencing used PBMCs or a T cell subset sorted from them (not recorded which). These receptors came from a man younger than 35 who had mild COVID-19 (a few samples of this study predate the infection). Cell type and time point are not known.

J is TRBJ2-1 and V is TRBV7-2, with TRBD2 matching 12 bases. The V and J ends lost 8 bases and 0 bases, in that order; junction bases with no gene match: 11. CDR3 length: 18 amino acids. The V gene's germline CDR1 is SGHTA and CDR2 FQGNSA. CDR3 region: CASGPGLAGHSSYNEQFF. The CDR3 DNA sequence: TGTGCCAGCGGGCCGGGACTAGCGGGCCACAGCTCCTACAATGAGCAGTTCTTC.

This clonotype has only a few counts. The chain links TRBV7-9 to TRBJ1-5, with a tentative D call TRBD1 (6 bases). This CDR3 is 15 amino acids long. V was cut by 5 bases and J by 10 bases, with 21 bases left in between. Germline V gives CDR1 SEHNR, CDR2 FQNEAQ (reference sequence). The CDR3 sequence: CASSPSANRDGPQHF. The CDR3 DNA reads as TGTGCCAGCAGCCCATCAGCAAACAGGGATGGTCCCCAGCATTTT.

The chain couples TRBV7-2 to TRBJ2-1; possible D gene TRBD1, 5 bases. Germline lookup yields CDR1 SGHTA and CDR2 FQGNSA. With 2 bases removed from V and 8 bases from J, the gap between germline ends came to 16 bases. This CDR3 has 15 residues. The CDR3 nucleotides are TGTGCCAGCAGCTTATTGATTAGGGGATGGGATGAGCAGTTCTTC. Translating it yields CASSLLIRGWDEQFF.

The chain has TRBV7-6 and TRBJ2-5; maybe TRBD2 (5 bases). Germline values: CDR1 SGHVS, CDR2 FNYEAQ. CDR3 size: 15 residues. V was trimmed by 4 bases and J by 2 bases, leaving 14 bases between them. CDR3 nucleotide sequence: TGTGCCAGCAGCTCACGCAGCGAGCGGCAAGAGACCCAGTACTTC. It codes for CASSSRSERQETQYF.

This clonotype was seen many times. The rearrangement joins TRBV5-1 to TRBJ1-4, with D unclear. The germline V gene encodes CDR1 SGHRS and CDR2 YFSETQ. Between the trimmed V and J ends, which lost 0 bases and 8 bases, there was a span of 14 bases. The CDR3 sequence is 15 residues long. The CDR3 region is CASSLALVSGEKLFF. CDR3 nucleotides: TGCGCCAGCAGCTTGGCCCTCGTTTCAGGAGAAAAACTGTTTTTT. Full variable domain (missing parts from reference TRBV5-1 and TRBJ1-4): KAGVTQTPRYLIKTRGQQVTLSCSPISGHRSVSWYQQTPGQGLQFLFEYFSETQRNKGNFPGRFSGRQFSNSRSEMNVSTLELGDSALYLCASSLALVSGEKLFFGSGTQLSVL.

This clonotype has just a few counts. The gene calls are TRBV4-2 and TRBJ2-7; 8 bases are a match to TRBD2. This CDR3 has 16 residues. V dropped 4 bases and J dropped 4; count of bases not matched to a gene: 12. Germline CDR1 reads LGHNA; CDR2 reads YNFKEQ. For the CDR3, the DNA is TGTGCCAGCAGCCGGGTTTCGGGGGGGGCCAGTTACGAGCAGTACTTC. It codes for CASSRVSGGASYEQYF.

The CDR3 reads CASRPLQTDTQYF. CDR3 bases: TGTGCCAGCAGACCTCTACAGACAGATACGCAGTATTTT. The chain is built from TRBV12-3 or TRBV12-4 and TRBJ2-3; no clear D gene. Trimming pared 6 bases from V and 3 bases from J, leaving 10 bases between. The CDR3 has 13 amino acids.

The genes are TRBV5-1 and TRBJ1-4; D might be TRBD1 (6 bases). The V gene lost 4 bases and the J gene lost 5 bases, with 18 bases spanning the gap. The CDR3 has 16 residues. Looked up from germline, CDR1 is SGHRS and CDR2 is YFSETQ. CDR3 loop: CASSNTPGTYNEKLFF. CDR3 nucleotides: TGCGCCAGCAGCAATACCCCGGGGACATACAATGAAAAACTGTTTTTT.

The chain carries TRBV2 and TRBJ1-1, with no clear D. Germline V CDR1 and CDR2: SNHLY, FYNNEI. This CDR3 comprises 8 residues. V gave up 10 bases and J gave up 3 bases, with 0 bases separating them. CDR3 protein: CANTEAFF. DNA for the CDR3: TGTGCCAACACTGAAGCTTTCTTT.

This clonotype was recorded many times. The chain combines TRBV12-3 or TRBV12-4 with TRBJ2-2, with no clear D. There are 15 residues in the CDR3. Trimming shortened V by 2 bases and J by 3 bases, and 10 bases separated the two germline ends. The CDR3 loop is CASSLRSGYTGELFF. CDR3 coding DNA: TGTGCCAGCAGTTTAAGGTCCGGGTACACCGGGGAGCTGTTTTTT.

The rearrangement joins TRBV6-5 to TRBJ2-1; either TRBD1 or TRBD2 may fit D (5 bases each). Trimming removed 3 bases at V and 6 bases at J, with 12 bases between. CDR3 length: 14 residues. The germline V gene encodes CDR1 MNHEY and CDR2 SVGAGI. CDR3 region: CASSYYRDLNEQFF. DNA of the CDR3: TGTGCCAGCAGTTATTACCGGGACCTCAATGAGCAGTTCTTC.

V is TRBV5-1 and J is TRBJ1-2; TRBD1 matches at 9 bases. The CDR3 loop spans 15 amino acids. V was pared by 5 bases and J by 4 bases, with 9 bases of the junction left unmatched. CDR1 SGHRS and CDR2 YFSETQ come from the germline V gene. This chain's CDR3 is CASRTGGARSYGYTF. The CDR3 bases are TGCGCCAGCAGAACAGGGGGCGCACGAAGCTATGGCTACACCTTC.

The chain employs TRBV20-1 and TRBJ1-1; TRBD1 might be the D (5 bases). Trimming took off 4 bases at V and 1 base at J, with 10 bases between the two ends. Germline values: CDR1 DFQATT, CDR2 SNEGSKA (reference sequence). The CDR3 has 13 amino acids. The CDR3: CSATRDGNTEAFF. CDR3 nucleotide sequence: TGCAGTGCTACCCGGGACGGGAACACTGAAGCTTTCTTT.

The chain uses TRBV7-9 and TRBJ2-3; D perhaps matches TRBD2 (6 bases). The V gene lost 5 bases and the J gene lost 1 base, with 16 bases spanning the gap. Germline CDR1 and CDR2: SEHNR and FQNEAQ (reference sequence). The CDR3 is made up of 16 amino acids. The CDR3 region has the DNA TGTGCCAGCAGCCCTCCCCTCCGGGAGCGCACAGATACGCAGTATTTT. Translated: CASSPPLRERTDTQYF. Variable domain in full (rest from reference TRBV7-9 and TRBJ2-3): DTGVSQNPRHKITKRGQNVTFRCDPISEHNRLYWYRQTLGQGPEFLTYFQNEAQLEKSRLLSDRFSAERPKGSFSTLEIQRTEQGDSAMYLCASSPPLRERTDTQYFGPGTRLTVL.

In its sample, this clonotype was seen many times. The genes are TRBV9 and TRBJ2-1, with D maybe TRBD1 (7 bases). Germline assignment: CDR1 SGDLS and CDR2 YYNGEE. With 4 bases removed from V and 0 bases from J, the gap between germline ends came to 20 bases. The CDR3 sequence is 18 residues long. Here the CDR3 reads CASSPGGSGGSSYNEQFF. CDR3 in DNA: TGTGCCAGCAGCCCAGGGGGGTCGGGCGGAAGCTCCTACAATGAGCAGTTCTTC. Supplemented by reference TRBV9 and TRBJ2-1, the full variable domain reads DSGVTQTPKHLITATGQRVTLRCSPRSGDLSVYWYQQSLDQGLQFLIQYYNGEERAKGNILERFSAQQFPDLHSELNLSSLELGDSALYFCASSPGGSGGSSYNEQFFGPGTRLTVL.

The chain employs TRBV2 and TRBJ2-7; D unresolved. There are 11 residues in the CDR3. CDR1 SNHLY and CDR2 FYNNEI come from the germline V gene. The V gene lost 2 bases and the J gene lost 4 bases, with 3 bases spanning the gap. The CDR3 sequence: CASSEFYEQYF. Written as DNA, the CDR3 is TGTGCCAGCAGTGAATTTTACGAGCAGTACTTC.

This sequence joins TRBV28 and TRBJ2-7; D is unresolved. Trimming left V 6 bases short and J 7 bases short, with 19 bases between. The CDR3 covers 14 residues. Looked up from germline, CDR1 is MDHEN and CDR2 is SYDVKM. The CDR3 loop reads CASSVGSENGEQYV. DNA for the CDR3: TGTGCCAGCAGCGTGGGGTCCGAGAATGGAGAGCAGTACGTC.

This clonotype was found a few times. This chain connects TRBV2 to TRBJ2-5, with D perhaps matching TRBD1 (6 bases). This CDR3 spans 13 amino acids. Germline V gene lookup returns CDR1 SNHLY and CDR2 FYNNEI. V dropped 4 bases and J dropped 3 bases, with 9 bases sitting between them. This chain's CDR3 is CASSADRKETQYF. The CDR3 DNA reads as TGTGCCAGCAGTGCGGACAGAAAAGAGACCCAGTACTTC.

The V gene is TRBV7-3, the J gene TRBJ2-1; D is perhaps TRBD1 (5 bases). Germline V gene data show CDR1 as SGHTA and CDR2 as FQGTGA. This CDR3 is built from 13 residues. The V gene lost 4 bases and the J gene lost 7 bases, with 11 bases spanning the gap. Here the CDR3 reads CASSSGRANEQFF. CDR3 nucleotide sequence: TGTGCCAGCAGCTCCGGCAGGGCTAATGAGCAGTTCTTC.

The chain links TRBV6-5 to TRBJ2-7; D not certain. CDR1 and CDR2 from the germline V gene are MNHEY and SVGAGI. Trimming removed 6 bases from V and 3 bases from J, with 18 bases in between. The CDR3 is made up of 15 amino acids. The DNA of the CDR3 is TGTGCCAGCAGCCTACGATGGGTGGACGGCTACGAGCAGTACTTC. Translation gives CASSLRWVDGYEQYF.

This clonotype was seen ten or more times. The chain combines TRBV12-3 or TRBV12-4 with TRBJ2-7; 10 nucleotides align to TRBD2. V shed 6 bases and J 1 base; nucleotides not matched to a gene: 3. The CDR3 covers 14 residues. CDR3 sequence: CASSHSGGSYEQYF. CDR3 DNA: TGTGCCAGCAGCCATAGCGGGGGGTCCTACGAGCAGTACTTC.

The chain couples TRBV7-2 to TRBJ1-2; a possible D gene is TRBD1 (5 bases). The CDR3 extends over 14 amino acids. Trimming took 2 bases from V and 2 from J, leaving 9 bases between them. Germline-derived CDR1 and CDR2 are SGHTA and FQGNSA. CDR3 nucleotide sequence: TGTGCCAGCAGCTTAAGGAGACAGAACTATGGCTACACCTTC. Amino acids: CASSLRRQNYGYTF.

This clonotype was seen ten or more times. This rearrangement joins TRBV7-2 to TRBJ2-7; D is possibly TRBD1 or TRBD2 (5 bases each). Germline lookup yields CDR1 SGHTA and CDR2 FQGNSA. The CDR3 has 14 residues. The V gene lost 6 bases and the J gene lost 4 bases, with 16 bases spanning the gap. This CDR3 reads CASSLEGWRYEQYF. As DNA, the CDR3 is TGTGCCAGCAGTCTCGAGGGGTGGAGGTACGAGCAGTACTTC.

As DNA, the CDR3 is TGTGCCAGCAGCCCGAAGGCTGTATTTCTCTACGAGCAGTACGTC. Translation gives CASSPKAVFLYEQYV. V and J are TRBV6-1 and TRBJ2-7; unclear D gene. Germline-derived CDR1 and CDR2 are MNHNS and SASEGT. V shed 6 bases and J shed 3 bases, with 18 bases lying between them. The CDR3 has 15 amino acids.

This rearrangement joins TRBV29-1 to TRBJ2-1; no clear D. The CDR3 sequence is 11 residues long. Trimming removed 4 bases from V and 10 bases from J, with 11 bases in between. Per the germline V gene, CDR1 is SQVTM and CDR2 is ANQGSEA. The CDR3 loop reads CSVGAVWEQFF. The CDR3 nucleotides are TGCAGCGTTGGGGCCGTTTGGGAGCAGTTCTTC.

The V gene is TRBV5-5, the J gene TRBJ2-5; D possibly corresponds to TRBD2 (6 bases). Deletions cut 2 bases from V and 3 bases from J, with 8 bases between. Germline V gene data show CDR1 as SGHKS and CDR2 as YYEKEE (reference sequence). There are 13 residues in the CDR3. In DNA, the CDR3 is TGTGCCAGCAGCTTCTGGGGGGAAGAGACCCAGTACTTC. It specifies CASSFWGEETQYF.

The V gene is TRBV5-6, the J gene TRBJ1-6; D call uncertain. The CDR3 covers 14 residues. Germline-derived CDR1 and CDR2 are SGHDT and YYEEEE. Trimming left V 4 bases short and J 7 bases short, with 12 bases between. CDR3 sequence (DNA): TGTGCCAGCAGCCGAGGGTTGCGGAATTCACCCCTCCACTTT. Its translation is CASSRGLRNSPLHF.

This clonotype showed up just a few times. This rearrangement joins TRBV9 to TRBJ2-3; TRBD2 matches 8 bases. Trimming took 5 bases from V and 4 from J; bases not matched to a gene: 12. From germline, CDR1 is SGDLS and CDR2 YYNGEE. This CDR3 is 16 amino acids long. The CDR3 reads CASSRWIGGASDTQYF. For the CDR3, the DNA is TGTGCCAGCAGTCGTTGGATCGGGGGGGCGTCAGATACGCAGTATTTT. Supplemented by reference TRBV9 and TRBJ2-3, the full variable domain reads DSGVTQTPKHLITATGQRVTLRCSPRSGDLSVYWYQQSLDQGLQFLIQYYNGEERAKGNILERFSAQQFPDLHSELNLSSLELGDSALYFCASSRWIGGASDTQYFGPGTRLTVL.

The V call is TRBV5-8, the J call TRBJ2-1; D tentatively fits TRBD1 or TRBD2 (5 bases each). Looked up from germline, CDR1 is SGHTS and CDR2 is YDEGEE. The CDR3 totals 15 residues. Trimming shortened V by 6 bases and J by 6 bases, and 19 bases separated the two germline ends. DNA for the CDR3: TGTGCCAGCAACAACCGGGACCGCCTCGGCAATGAGCAGTTCTTC. It specifies CASNNRDRLGNEQFF.

The rearrangement uses TRBV7-2 and TRBJ2-1; TRBD2 agrees at 12 bases. Germline V gene lookup returns CDR1 SGHTA and CDR2 FQGNSA. V lost 4 bases and J lost 1; bases outside the gene matches: 23. This CDR3 region has 23 residues. CDR3: CASSWNPLLAGGRILMSYNEQFF. The CDR3 DNA reads as TGTGCCAGCAGCTGGAACCCCCTTCTAGCGGGGGGGCGTATCCTTATGTCCTACAATGAGCAGTTCTTC.

In its sample, this clonotype was seen a few times. The DNA for the CDR3 is TGTGCCAGCAGCTCAAACGGACAGGACTACAATGAGCAGTTCTTC. Its protein is CASSSNGQDYNEQFF. The chain joins TRBV7-2 to TRBJ2-1; the match to TRBD1 covers 7 bases. Germline CDR1 reads SGHTA; CDR2 reads FQGNSA. The V and J ends lost 4 bases and 3 bases, in that order; junction bases with no gene match: 6. This CDR3 region has 15 residues.

This clonotype has a handful of counts. The gene calls are TRBV6-1 and TRBJ1-1; 7 nucleotides match TRBD1. The CDR3 runs 13 residues. The trim removed 7 bases at V and 6 bases at J, leaving 8 bases unmatched. Germline loops: CDR1 MNHNS, CDR2 SASEGT. CDR3 sequence: CASKRDSSAEAFF. In DNA form, the CDR3 reads TGTGCCAGCAAGCGGGACAGTTCAGCTGAAGCTTTCTTT.